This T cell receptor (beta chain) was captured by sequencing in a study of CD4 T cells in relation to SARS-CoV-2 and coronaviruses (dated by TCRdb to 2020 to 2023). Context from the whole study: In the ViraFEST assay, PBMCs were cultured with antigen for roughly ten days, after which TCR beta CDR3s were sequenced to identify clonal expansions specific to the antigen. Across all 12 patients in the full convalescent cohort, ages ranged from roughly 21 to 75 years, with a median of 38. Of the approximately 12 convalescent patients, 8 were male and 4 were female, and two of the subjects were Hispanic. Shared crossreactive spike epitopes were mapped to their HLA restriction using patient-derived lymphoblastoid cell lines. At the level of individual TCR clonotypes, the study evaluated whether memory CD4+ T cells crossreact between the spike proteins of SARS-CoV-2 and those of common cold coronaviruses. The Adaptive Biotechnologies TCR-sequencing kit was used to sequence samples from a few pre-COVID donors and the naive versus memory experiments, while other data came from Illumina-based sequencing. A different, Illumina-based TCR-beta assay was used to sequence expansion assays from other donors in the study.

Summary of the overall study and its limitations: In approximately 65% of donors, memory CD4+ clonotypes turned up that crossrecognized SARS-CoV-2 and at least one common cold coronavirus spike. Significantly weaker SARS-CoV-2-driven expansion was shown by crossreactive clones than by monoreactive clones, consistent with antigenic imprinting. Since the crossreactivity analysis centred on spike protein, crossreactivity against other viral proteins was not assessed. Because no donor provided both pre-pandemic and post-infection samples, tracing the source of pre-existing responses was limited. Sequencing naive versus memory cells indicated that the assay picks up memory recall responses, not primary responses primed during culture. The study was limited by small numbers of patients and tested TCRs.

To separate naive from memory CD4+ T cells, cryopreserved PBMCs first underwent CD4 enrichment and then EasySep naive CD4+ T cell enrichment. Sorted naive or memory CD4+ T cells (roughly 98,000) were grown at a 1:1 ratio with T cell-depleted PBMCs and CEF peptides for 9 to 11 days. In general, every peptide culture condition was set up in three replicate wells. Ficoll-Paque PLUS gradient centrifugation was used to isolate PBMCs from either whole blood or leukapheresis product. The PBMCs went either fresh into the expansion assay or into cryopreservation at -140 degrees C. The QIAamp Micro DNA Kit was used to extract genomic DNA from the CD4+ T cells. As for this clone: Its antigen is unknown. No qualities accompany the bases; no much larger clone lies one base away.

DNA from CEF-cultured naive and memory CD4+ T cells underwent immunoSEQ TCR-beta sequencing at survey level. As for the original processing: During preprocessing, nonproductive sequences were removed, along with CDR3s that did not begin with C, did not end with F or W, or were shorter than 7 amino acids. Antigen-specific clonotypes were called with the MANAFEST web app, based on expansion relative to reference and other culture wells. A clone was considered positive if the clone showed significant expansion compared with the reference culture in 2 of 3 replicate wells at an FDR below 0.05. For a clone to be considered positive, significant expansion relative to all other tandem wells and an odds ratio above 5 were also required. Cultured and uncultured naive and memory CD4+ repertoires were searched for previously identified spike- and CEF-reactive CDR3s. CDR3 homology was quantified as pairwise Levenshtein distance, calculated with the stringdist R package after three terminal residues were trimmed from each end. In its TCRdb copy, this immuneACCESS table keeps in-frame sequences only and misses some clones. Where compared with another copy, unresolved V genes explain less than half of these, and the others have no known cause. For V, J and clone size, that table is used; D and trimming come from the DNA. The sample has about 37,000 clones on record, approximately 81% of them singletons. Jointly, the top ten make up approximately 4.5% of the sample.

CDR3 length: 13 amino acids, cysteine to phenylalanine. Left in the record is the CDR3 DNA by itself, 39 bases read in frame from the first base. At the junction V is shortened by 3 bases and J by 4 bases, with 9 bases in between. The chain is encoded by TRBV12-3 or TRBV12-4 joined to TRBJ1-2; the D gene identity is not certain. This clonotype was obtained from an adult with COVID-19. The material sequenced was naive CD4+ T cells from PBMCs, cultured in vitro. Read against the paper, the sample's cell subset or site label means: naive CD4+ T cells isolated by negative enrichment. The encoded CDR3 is CASSLWGSYGYTF. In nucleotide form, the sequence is TGTGCCAGCAGTTTGTGGGGTTCCTATGGCTACACCTTC.